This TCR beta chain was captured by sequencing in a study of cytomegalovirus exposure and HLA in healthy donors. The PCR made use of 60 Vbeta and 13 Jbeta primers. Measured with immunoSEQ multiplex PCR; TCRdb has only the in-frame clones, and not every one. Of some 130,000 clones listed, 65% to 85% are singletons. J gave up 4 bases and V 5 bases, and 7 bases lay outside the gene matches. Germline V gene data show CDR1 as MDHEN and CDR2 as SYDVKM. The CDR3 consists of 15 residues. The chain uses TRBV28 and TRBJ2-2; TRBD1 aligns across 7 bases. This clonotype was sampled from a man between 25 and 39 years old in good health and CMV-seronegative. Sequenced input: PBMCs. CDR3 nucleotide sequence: TGTGCCAGCAGTACCTTGACAGGGAGCACCGGGGAGCTGTTTTTT. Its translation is CASSTLTGSTGELFF.